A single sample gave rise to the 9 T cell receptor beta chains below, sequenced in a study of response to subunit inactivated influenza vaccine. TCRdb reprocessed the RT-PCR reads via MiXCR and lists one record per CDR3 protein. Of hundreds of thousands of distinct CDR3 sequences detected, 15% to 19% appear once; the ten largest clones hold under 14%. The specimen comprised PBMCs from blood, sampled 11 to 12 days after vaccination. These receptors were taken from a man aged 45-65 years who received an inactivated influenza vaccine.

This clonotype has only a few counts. The CDR3 here is CASSLAVTNSYNEQFF. Here the CDR3 DNA reads TGTGCCAGCAGCTTAGCGGTGACCAACTCCTACAATGAGCAGTTCTTC. This chain connects TRBV7-2 to TRBJ2-1, with D hard to call. Germline CDR1 and CDR2: SGHTA and FQGNSA. V was cut by 0 bases and J by 0 bases, with 9 bases left in between. This CDR3 spans 16 amino acids.

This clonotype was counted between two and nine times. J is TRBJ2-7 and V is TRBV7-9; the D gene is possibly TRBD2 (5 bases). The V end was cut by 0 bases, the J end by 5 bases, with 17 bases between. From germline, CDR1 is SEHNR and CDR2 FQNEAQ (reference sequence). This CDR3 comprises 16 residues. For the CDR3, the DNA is TGTGCCAGCAGCTTAGCAGTAGCGTCGGAGCCCCACGAGCAGTACTTC. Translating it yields CASSLAVASEPHEQYF.

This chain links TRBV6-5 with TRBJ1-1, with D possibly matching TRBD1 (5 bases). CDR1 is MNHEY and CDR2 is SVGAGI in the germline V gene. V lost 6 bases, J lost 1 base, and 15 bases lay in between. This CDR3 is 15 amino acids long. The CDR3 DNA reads TGTGCCAGCAGCTATTCGTACAGGAGGAACACTGAAGCTTTCTTT. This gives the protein CASSYSYRRNTEAFF.

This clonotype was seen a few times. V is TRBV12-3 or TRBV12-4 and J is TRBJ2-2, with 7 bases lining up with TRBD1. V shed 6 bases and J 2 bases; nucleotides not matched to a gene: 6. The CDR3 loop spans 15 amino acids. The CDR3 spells CASRPGQLNTGELFF. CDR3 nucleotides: TGTGCCAGCAGGCCGGGACAGCTAAACACCGGGGAGCTGTTTTTT.

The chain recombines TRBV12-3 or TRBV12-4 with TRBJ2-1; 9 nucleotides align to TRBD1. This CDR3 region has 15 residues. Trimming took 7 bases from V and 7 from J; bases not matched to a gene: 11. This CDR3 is CASNLGDRVWNEQFF. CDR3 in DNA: TGTGCCAGCAACCTGGGGGACAGGGTTTGGAATGAGCAGTTCTTC.

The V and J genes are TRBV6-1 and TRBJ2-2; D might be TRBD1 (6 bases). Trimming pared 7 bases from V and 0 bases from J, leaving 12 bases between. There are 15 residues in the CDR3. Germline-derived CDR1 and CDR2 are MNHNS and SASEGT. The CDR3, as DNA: TGTGCCAGCACTAGGGACACCACGAACACCGGGGAGCTGTTTTTT. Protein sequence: CASTRDTTNTGELFF.

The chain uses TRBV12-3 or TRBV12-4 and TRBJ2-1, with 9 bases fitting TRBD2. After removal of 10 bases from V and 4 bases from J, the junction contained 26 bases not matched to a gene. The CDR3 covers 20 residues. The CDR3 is CATQFLREGFIDVKYNEQFF. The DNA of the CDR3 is TGTGCCACCCAGTTTCTGCGGGAGGGCTTCATCGACGTCAAATACAATGAGCAGTTCTTC.

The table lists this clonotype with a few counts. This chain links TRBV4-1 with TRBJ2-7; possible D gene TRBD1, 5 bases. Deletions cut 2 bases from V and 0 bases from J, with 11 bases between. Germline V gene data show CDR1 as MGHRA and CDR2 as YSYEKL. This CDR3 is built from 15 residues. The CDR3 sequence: CASSQRPQDSYEQYF. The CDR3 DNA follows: TGCGCCAGCAGCCAAAGACCACAGGACTCCTACGAGCAGTACTTC.

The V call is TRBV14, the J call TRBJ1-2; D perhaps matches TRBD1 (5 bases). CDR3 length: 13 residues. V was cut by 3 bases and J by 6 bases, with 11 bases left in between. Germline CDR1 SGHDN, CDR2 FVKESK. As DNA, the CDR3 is TGTGCCAGCAGCCATGGGAGGGGAGATGGCTACACCTTC. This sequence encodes CASSHGRGDGYTF.